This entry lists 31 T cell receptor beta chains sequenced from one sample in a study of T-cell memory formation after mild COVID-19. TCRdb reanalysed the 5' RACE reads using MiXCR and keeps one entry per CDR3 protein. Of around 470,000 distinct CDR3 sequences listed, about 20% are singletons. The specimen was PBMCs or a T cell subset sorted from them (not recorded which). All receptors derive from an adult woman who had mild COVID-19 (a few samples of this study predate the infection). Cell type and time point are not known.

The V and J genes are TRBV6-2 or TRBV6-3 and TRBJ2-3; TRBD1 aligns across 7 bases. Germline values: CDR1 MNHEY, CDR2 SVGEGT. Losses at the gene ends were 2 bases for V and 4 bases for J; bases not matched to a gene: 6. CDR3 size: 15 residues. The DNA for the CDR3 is TGTGCCAGCAGTTACGGAGACAGGGATGCAGATACGCAGTATTTT. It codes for CASSYGDRDADTQYF.

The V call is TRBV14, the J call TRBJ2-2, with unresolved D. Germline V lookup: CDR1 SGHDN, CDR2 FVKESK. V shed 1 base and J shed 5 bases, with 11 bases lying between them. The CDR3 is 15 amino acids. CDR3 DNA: TGTGCCAGCAGCCAAGTCCTCGCCGGAACCGGGGAGCTGTTTTTT. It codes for CASSQVLAGTGELFF.

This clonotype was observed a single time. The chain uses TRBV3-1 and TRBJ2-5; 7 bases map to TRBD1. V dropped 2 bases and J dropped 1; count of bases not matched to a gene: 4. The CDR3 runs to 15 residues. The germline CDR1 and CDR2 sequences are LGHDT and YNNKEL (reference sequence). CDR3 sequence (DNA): TGTGCCAGCAGCCAAACCACAGGGGTCCAAGAGACCCAGTACTTC. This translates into CASSQTTGVQETQYF.

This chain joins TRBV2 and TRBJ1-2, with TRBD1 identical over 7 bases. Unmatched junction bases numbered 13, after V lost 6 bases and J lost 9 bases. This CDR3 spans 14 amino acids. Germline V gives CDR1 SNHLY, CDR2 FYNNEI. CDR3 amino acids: CASSGQVLTMSYTF. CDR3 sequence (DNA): TGTGCCAGCAGCGGACAGGTACTAACTATGAGCTACACCTTC.

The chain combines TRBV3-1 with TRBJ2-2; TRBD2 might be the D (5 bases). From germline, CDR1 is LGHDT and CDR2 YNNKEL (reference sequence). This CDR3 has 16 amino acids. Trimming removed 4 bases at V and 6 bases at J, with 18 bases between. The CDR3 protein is CASSLAGITVPGELFF. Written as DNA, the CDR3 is TGTGCCAGCAGCCTTGCGGGCATAACCGTCCCCGGGGAGCTGTTTTTT.

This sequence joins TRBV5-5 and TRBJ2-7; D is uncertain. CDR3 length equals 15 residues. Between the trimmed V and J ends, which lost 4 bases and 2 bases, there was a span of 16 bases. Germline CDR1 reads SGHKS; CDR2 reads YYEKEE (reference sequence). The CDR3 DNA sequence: TGTGCCAGCAGCCGTACAACCCCAGATACCTACGAGCAGTACTTC. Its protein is CASSRTTPDTYEQYF.

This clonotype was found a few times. The CDR3 region has the DNA TGCAGCGTTGAGGGACAGGGGGTCGAGCAGTACTTC. Residues: CSVEGQGVEQYF. The chain employs TRBV29-1 and TRBJ2-7, with 11 nucleotides matching TRBD1. Germline V lookup: CDR1 SQVTM, CDR2 ANQGSEA. The CDR3 consists of 12 residues. The V gene end was trimmed by 3 bases and the J gene end by 6 bases; junction bases not matched to a gene: 1.

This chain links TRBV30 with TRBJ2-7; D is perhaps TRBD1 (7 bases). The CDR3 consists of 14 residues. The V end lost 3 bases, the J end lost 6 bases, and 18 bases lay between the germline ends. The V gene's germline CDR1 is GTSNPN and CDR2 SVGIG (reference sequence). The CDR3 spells CAWRKRQGGGEQYF. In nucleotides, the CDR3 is TGTGCCTGGAGGAAACGACAGGGAGGAGGCGAGCAGTACTTC.

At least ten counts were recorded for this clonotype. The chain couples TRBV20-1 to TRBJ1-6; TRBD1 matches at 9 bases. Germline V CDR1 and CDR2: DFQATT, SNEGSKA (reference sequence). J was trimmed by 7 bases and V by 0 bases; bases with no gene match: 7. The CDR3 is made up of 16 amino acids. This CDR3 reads CSARDPWDRENSPLHF. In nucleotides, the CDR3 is TGCAGTGCTAGAGATCCGTGGGACAGGGAAAATTCACCCCTCCACTTT.

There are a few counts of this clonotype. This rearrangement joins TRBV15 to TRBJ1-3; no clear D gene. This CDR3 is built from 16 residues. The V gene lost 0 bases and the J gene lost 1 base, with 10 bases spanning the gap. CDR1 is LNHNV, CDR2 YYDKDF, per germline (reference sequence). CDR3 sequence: CATSRDGRGSGNTIYF. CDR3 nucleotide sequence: TGTGCCACCAGCAGAGACGGCCGGGGTTCTGGAAACACCATATATTTT.

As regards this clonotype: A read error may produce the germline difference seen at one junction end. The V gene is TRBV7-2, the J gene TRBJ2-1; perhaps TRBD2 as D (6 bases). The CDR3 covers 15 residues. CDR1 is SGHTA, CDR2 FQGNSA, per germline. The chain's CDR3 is CASSLSRGIGNEQLF. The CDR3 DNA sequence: TGTGCCAGCAGCTTATCACGCGGGATTGGTAATGAGCAGTTGTTC. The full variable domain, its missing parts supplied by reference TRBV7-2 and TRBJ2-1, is GAGVSQSPSNKVTEKGKDVELRCDPISGHTALYWYRQSLGQGLEFLIYFQGNSAPDKSGLPSDRFSAERTGGSVSTLTIQRTQQEDSAVYLCASSLSRGIGNEQLFGPGTRLTVL.

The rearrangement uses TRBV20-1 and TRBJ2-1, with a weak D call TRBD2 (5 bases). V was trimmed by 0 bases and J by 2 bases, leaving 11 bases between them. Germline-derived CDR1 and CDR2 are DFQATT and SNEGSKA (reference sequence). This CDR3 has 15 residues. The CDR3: CSARDPSGAYNEQFF. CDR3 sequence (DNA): TGCAGTGCTAGAGATCCCAGCGGAGCCTACAATGAGCAGTTCTTC.

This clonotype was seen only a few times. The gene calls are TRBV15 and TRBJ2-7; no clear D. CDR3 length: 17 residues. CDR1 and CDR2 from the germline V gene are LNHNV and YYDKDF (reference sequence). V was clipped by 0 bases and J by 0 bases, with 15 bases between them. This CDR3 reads CATSRDFYWRGSYEQYF. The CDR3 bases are TGTGCCACCAGCAGAGATTTTTACTGGCGAGGCTCCTACGAGCAGTACTTC.

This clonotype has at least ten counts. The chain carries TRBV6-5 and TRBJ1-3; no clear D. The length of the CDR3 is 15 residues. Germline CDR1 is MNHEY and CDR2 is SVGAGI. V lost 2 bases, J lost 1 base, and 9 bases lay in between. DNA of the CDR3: TGTGCCAGCAGTTACGCCCGGCAATCTGGAAACACCATATATTTT. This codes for CASSYARQSGNTIYF.

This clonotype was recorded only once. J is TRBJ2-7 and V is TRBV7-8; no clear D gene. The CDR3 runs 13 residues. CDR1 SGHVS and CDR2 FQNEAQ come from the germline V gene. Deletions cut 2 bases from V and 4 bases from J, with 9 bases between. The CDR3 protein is CASSLIPRYEQYV. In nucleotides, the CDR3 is TGTGCCAGCAGCTTAATCCCCCGATACGAGCAGTACGTC.

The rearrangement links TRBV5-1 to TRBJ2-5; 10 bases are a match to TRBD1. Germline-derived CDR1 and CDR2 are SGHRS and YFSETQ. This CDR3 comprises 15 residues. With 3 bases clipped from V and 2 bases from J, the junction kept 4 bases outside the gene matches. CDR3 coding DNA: TGCGCCAGCAGCTGGAGGGACAGGGGTCAAGAGACCCAGTACTTC. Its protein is CASSWRDRGQETQYF.

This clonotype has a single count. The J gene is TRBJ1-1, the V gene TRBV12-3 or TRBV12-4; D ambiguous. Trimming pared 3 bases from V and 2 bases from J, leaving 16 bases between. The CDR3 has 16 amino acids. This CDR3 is CASSFSPLRTNTEAFF. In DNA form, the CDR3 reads TGTGCCAGCAGTTTCTCCCCCCTCAGGACTAACACTGAAGCTTTCTTT.

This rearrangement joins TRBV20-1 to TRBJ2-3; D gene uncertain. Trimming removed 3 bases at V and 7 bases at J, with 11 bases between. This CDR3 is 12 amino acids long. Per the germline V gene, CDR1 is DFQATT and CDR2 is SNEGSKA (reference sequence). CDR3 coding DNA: TGCAGTGCTAGCCCCATGGATCATACGCAGTATTTT. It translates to CSASPMDHTQYF.

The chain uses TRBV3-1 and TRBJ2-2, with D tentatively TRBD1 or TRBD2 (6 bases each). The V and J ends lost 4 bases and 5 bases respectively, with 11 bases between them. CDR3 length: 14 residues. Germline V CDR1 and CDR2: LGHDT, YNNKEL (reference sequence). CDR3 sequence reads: CASSLTGRTGELFF. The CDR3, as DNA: TGTGCCAGCAGCCTAACAGGGAGGACCGGGGAGCTGTTTTTT.

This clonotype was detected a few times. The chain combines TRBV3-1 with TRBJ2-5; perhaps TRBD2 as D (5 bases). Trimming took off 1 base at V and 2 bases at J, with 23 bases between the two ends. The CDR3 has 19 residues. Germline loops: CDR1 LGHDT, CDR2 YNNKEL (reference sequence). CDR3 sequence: CASSQAYRMLVATQETQYF. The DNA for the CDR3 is TGTGCCAGCAGCCAAGCGTACCGGATGTTGGTAGCGACACAAGAGACCCAGTACTTC.

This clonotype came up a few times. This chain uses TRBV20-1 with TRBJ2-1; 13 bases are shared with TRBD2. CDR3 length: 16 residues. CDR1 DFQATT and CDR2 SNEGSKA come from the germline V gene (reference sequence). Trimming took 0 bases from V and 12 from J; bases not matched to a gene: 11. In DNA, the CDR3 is TGCAGTGCTAGAGATTGGACTAGCGGGAGTGCATCGGGGCAGTTCTTC. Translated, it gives CSARDWTSGSASGQFF.

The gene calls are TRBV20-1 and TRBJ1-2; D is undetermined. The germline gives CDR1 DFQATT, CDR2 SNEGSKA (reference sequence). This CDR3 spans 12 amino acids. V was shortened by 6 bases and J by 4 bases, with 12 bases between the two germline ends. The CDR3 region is CSAILPGYGYTF. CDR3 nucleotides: TGCAGTGCCATCCTCCCGGGCTATGGCTACACCTTC.

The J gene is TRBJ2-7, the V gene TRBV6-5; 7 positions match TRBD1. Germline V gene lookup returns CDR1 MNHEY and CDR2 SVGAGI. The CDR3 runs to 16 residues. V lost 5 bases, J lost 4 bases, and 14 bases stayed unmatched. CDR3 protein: CASSDPRSGQRYEQYF. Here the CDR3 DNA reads TGTGCCAGCAGTGACCCCCGGTCGGGACAGCGATACGAGCAGTACTTC.

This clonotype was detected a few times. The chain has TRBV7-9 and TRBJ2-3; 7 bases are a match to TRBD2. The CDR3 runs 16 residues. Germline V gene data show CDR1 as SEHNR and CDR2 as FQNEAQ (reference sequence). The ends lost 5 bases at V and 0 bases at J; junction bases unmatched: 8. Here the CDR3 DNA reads TGTGCCAGCAGCCCACGAGCGGGGTCTAGCACAGATACGCAGTATTTT. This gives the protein CASSPRAGSSTDTQYF.

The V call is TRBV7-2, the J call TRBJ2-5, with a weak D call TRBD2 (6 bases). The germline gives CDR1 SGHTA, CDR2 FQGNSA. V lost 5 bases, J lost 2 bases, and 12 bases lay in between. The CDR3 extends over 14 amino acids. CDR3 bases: TGTGCCAGCAGCCCTCCGGGGAGGCAAGAGACCCAGTACTTC. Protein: CASSPPGRQETQYF.

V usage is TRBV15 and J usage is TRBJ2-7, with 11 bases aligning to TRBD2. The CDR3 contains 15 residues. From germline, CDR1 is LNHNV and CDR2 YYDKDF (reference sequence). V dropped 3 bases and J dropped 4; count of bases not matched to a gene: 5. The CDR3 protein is CATSSLLAGVYEQYF. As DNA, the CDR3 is TGTGCCACCAGCAGCCTACTAGCGGGAGTGTACGAGCAGTACTTC. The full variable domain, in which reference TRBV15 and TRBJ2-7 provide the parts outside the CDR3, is DAMVIQNPRYQVTQFGKPVTLSCSQTLNHNVMYWYQQKSSQAPKLLFHYYDKDFNNEADTPDNFQSRRPNTSFCFLDIRSPGLGDTAMYLCATSSLLAGVYEQYFGPGTRLTVT.

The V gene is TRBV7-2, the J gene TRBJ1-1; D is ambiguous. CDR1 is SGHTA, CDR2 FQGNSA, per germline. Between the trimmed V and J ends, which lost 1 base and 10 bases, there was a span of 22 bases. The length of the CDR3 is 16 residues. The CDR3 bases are TGTGCCAGCAGCTTAGTAATTGGGCCGGGCCGACGAGGAGCTTTCTTT. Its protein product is CASSLVIGPGRRGAFF.

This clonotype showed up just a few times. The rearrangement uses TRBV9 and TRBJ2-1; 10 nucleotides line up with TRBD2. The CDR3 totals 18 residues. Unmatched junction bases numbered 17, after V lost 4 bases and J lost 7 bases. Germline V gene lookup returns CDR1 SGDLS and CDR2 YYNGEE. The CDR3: CASSSRLAGDLGTNEQFF. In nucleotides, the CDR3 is TGTGCCAGCAGCTCCCGGCTAGCGGGAGACCTTGGTACTAATGAGCAGTTCTTC.

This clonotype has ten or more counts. Here the CDR3 reads CASSFRTAAYTDTQYF. The CDR3, as DNA: TGTGCCAGCAGTTTTCGAACGGCCGCCTACACAGATACGCAGTATTTT. This chain joins TRBV12-3 or TRBV12-4 and TRBJ2-3; no reliable D call. Trimming left V 3 bases short and J 2 bases short, with 15 bases between. The CDR3 sequence is 16 residues long.

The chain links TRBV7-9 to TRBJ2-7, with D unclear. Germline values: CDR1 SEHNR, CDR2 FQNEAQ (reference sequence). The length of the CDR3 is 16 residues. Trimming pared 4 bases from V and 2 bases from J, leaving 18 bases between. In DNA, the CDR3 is TGTGCCAGCAGCTCCCGCCAGACGACAATCACCTACGAGCAGTACTTC. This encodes CASSSRQTTITYEQYF.

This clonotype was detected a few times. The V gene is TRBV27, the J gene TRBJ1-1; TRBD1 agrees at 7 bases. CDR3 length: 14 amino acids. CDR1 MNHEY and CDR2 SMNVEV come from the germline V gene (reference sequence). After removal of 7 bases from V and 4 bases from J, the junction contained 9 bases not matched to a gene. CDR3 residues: CASKFTGVGTEAFF. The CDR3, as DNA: TGTGCCAGCAAATTCACAGGGGTAGGCACTGAAGCTTTCTTT.